This T cell receptor (beta chain) derives from a study of blood T cell repertoires in COVID-19 (dated by TCRdb to about 2020). For the wider study: Samples covering the acute and convalescent phases of COVID-19 were provided by collaborators in the United States, Italy and Spain. The prospective study material was composed of cDNA or gDNA derived from T cells, B-cell-depleted T cells, or PBMCs. Subjects who had been exposed to COVID-19, were actively infected with it, or had recovered from it provided the deeply sampled blood TCRbeta repertoires that made up the dataset. The repertoires were released in a freely available public database meant as a resource for research on the immune response to SARS-CoV-2. Samples were obtained from the ongoing ImmuneRACE study (first 160 participants) and from about 1,300 subjects provided by 6 global collaborators. Nearly every sample came with metadata listing a de-identified subject ID, COVID-19 status, age in years and sex. Where available, HLA class I and class II types were obtained from metadata supplied by the sample provider rather than from assay-based typing. Overall study outcomes, separate from this receptor: The quantity of clinical and demographic metadata differed by source and by participant and was supplied without curation.

TCRbeta CDR3 regions were amplified from genomic DNA using the immunoSEQ Assay, a bias-controlled multiplex PCR. The original methods were these. The number of nucleated cells in each sample was estimated from the amplification of reference gene primers within the assay. Sequence reads were collapsed and filtered to measure the absolute abundance of every unique TCRbeta CDR3 rearrangement. For each sample, productive Simpson clonality was calculated by taking the square root of Simpson's diversity index across productive rearrangements. This immuneACCESS table, as held by TCRdb, lists in-frame sequences with V and J called but not all clones. Of the missing ones, under half trace to an unresolved V gene in checked studies; the others have no known cause. V and J calls and clone size are as listed in that table; D and trimming were resolved from the DNA. A total of roughly 96,000 clones appear in this sample, about 80% of them only once. The ten largest clones capture 15% to 20% of the sample.

Taken from cysteine to phenylalanine, the CDR3 has 14 residues. Only the CDR3 part of the read is kept: 42 bases, read in frame from the first base. The germline V gene (reference sequence) provides CDR1 GTSNPN and CDR2 SVGIG. V drops 0 bases and J drops 2 bases, leaving 11 bases in between. Collaborating institutions collected whole blood in K2EDTA tubes following their own protocols. For TCRbeta analysis, collaborator samples were shipped as frozen whole blood, as isolated PBMCs, or as DNA extracted from either sample type. Remarks on this clone: Its antigen has not been determined. Base qualities are not at hand, and no much larger clone is one base apart.

Sequencing was carried out using peripheral blood. The TCR sequence derives from a man at least 80 years old with acute or convalescent COVID-19. The chain links TRBV30 with TRBJ2-7; the D segment could be TRBD1, given 5 matching bases. The CDR3 region reads CAWSVRQWPYEQYF. The nucleotide sequence reads TGTGCCTGGAGTGTACGACAGTGGCCCTACGAGCAGTACTTC. The full variable domain, completed from the reference TRBV30 and TRBJ2-7 proteins outside the CDR3, reads SQTIHQWPATLVQPVGSPLSLECTVEGTSNPNLYWYRQAAGRGLQLLFYSVGIGQISSEVPQNLSASRPQDRQFILSSKKLLLSDSGFYLCAWSVRQWPYEQYFGPGTRLTVT.